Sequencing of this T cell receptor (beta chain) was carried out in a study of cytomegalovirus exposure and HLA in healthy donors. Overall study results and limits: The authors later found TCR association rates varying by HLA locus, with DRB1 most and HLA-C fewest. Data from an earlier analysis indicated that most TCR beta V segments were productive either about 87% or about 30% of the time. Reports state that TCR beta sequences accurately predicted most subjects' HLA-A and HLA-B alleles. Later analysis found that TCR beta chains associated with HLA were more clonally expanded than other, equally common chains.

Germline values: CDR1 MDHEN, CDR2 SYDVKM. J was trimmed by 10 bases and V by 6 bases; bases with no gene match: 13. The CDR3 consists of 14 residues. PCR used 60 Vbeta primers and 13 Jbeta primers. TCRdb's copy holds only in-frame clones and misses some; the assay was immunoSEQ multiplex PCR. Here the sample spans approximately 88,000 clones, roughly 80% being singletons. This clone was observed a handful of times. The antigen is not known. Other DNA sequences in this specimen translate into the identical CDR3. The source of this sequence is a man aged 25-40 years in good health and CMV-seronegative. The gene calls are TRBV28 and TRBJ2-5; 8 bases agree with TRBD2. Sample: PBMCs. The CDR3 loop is CASSPGDLSGSQYF. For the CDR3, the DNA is TGTGCCAGCAGCCCCGGAGACCTCAGCGGGAGCCAGTACTTC.